The TCR beta chain under discussion was sequenced for a study of CD4 T cells in relation to SARS-CoV-2 and coronaviruses. CDR1 and CDR2 from the germline V gene are MDHEN and SYDVKM. The V and J ends lost 4 bases and 5 bases respectively, with 20 bases between them. The CDR3 is 16 amino acids. For approximately 10 days, 10^5 sorted CD4+ cells grew with T cell-depleted PBMCs and CEF. Some clones are missing from TCRdb's copy, which holds only in-frame ones; the method was immunoSEQ multiplex PCR. Seen here are about 39,000 clones, more than 65% observed once, and the top ten hold about a fifth. Worth noting for this clone: What it recognizes is unknown.

Sequenced: memory CD4+ T cells from PBMCs, cultured in vitro. This sequence joins TRBV28 and TRBJ1-2; tentative D call: TRBD1 (6 bases). This clonotype originated in an adult with COVID-19. The CDR3 bases are TGTGCCAGCAGTTCTCTCGGGGGCGCAAGAGATTATGGCTACACCTTC. This sequence encodes CASSSLGGARDYGYTF.